This T cell receptor beta chain was captured by sequencing in a study of T cell responses to AZD1222 COVID-19 vaccine. Study-wide results and caveats: There were vaccine-associated CD4 TCRs across spike, dominant at 160-218 and 743-854. Donors were largely white British and mainly female; clonal diversity was possibly underestimated. With two AZD1222 doses given, Spike-specific TCR breadth and depth both rose. The study identified only a handful of AZD1222 recipients as seropositive at baseline.

This CDR3 contains 16 residues. V was trimmed by 3 bases and J by 0 bases, leaving 11 bases between them. Germline lookup yields CDR1 LGHNA and CDR2 YNFKEQ. Here immunoSEQ multiplex PCR was the method, and the copy in TCRdb shows in-frame clones only, minus some. Among roughly 140,000 clones listed, 90% were seen once. Regarding this clone: Its specificity is not known.

The TCR originated in an adult in good health. J is TRBJ2-2 and V is TRBV4-2; D is possibly TRBD1 or TRBD2 (5 bases each). This specimen was peripheral blood, taken on day 0 of AZD1222 vaccination. CDR3 DNA sequence: TGTGCCAGCAGCCAGGATCCGGGACCGAACACCGGGGAGCTGTTTTTT. Its translation is CASSQDPGPNTGELFF.